This T cell receptor beta chain stems from a study of vaccination effects on CD4 cells after COVID-19. TCRdb keeps only in-frame clones here, not all; method: immunoSEQ multiplex PCR. The sample holds roughly 51,000 clones, under 85% seen once. It was after 10 days of culture that CD4+ T cells were isolated. From March to December 2020, the person had a SARS-CoV-2 infection that was confirmed by PCR. Participants received two doses of either the BNT162b2 or mRNA-1273 vaccine. On this clone: What it binds is not known.

CDR3 length equals 11 residues. The V gene's germline CDR1 is MNHEY and CDR2 SVGAGI. Trimming took off 2 bases at V and 12 bases at J, with 8 bases between the two ends. The genes are TRBV6-5 and TRBJ2-1; no definite D call. Sample: CD4+ T cells from PBMCs cultured without peptide, taken after COVID-19 vaccination. This TCR was sampled from a human donor who had a prior SARS-CoV-2 infection. The CDR3 is CASSYLGRQFF. The CDR3 nucleotides read TGTGCCAGCAGTTACCTGGGTAGGCAGTTCTTC.